The present TCR beta chain was sequenced within a study of blood T cell repertoires in COVID-19. Study at large: Collection of acute and convalescent COVID-19 samples took place in the United States, Italy and Spain.

J was trimmed by 6 bases and V by 2 bases; bases with no gene match: 2. This CDR3 region has 15 residues. From germline, CDR1 is MNHEY and CDR2 SMNVEV (reference sequence). Original methodology: The authors estimated nucleated cell counts from reference gene primer amplification. The protocol was immunoSEQ multiplex PCR, while the TCRdb copy is restricted to in-frame clones and leaves out a portion. Clone size and the V and J calls come from that table; the DNA yielded D and trimming. The top ten clones hold around 3.3% of a sample with a few hundred thousand clones, approximately 77% of them seen once.

This TCR was sampled from a woman of 80 years or more with acute or convalescent COVID-19. This chain links TRBV27 with TRBJ1-5, with 12 bases fitting TRBD1. The specimen was peripheral blood. The DNA of the CDR3 is TGTGCCAGCAGTTTAGGGACAGGGGGCACTCAGCCCCAGCATTTT. This encodes CASSLGTGGTQPQHF.